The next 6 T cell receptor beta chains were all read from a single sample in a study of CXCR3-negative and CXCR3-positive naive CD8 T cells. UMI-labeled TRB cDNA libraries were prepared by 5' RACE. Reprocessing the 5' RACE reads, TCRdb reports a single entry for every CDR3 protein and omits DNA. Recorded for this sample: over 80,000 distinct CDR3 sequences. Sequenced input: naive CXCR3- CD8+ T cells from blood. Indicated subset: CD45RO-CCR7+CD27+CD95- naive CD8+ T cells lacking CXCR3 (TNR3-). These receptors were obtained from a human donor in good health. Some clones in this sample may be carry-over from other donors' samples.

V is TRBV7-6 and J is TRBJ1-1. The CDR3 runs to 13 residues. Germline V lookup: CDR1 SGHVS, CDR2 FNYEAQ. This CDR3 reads CASSLGQGPIAFF.

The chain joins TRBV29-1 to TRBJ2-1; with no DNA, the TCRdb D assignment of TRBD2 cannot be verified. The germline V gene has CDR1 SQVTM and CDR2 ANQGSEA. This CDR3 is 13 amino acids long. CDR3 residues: CSAYPLAGDEQFF.

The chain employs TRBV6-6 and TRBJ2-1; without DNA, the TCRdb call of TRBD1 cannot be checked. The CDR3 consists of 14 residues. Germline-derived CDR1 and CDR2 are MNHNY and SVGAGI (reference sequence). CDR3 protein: CASSLTADSNEQFF.

The CDR3 sequence: CASREGQDSTDTQYF. The V gene is TRBV2, the J gene TRBJ2-3; TCRdb returns TRBD1, unconfirmable since there is no DNA. Germline lookup yields CDR1 SNHLY and CDR2 FYNNEI. The length of the CDR3 is 15 residues.

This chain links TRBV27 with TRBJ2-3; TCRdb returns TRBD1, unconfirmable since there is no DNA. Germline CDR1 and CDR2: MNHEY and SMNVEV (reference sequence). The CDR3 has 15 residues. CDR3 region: CASSFQGASTDTQYF.

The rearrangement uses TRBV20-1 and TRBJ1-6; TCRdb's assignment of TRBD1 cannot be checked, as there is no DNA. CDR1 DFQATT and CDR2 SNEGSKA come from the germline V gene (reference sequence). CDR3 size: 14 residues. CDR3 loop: CSASPGQGYSPLHF.